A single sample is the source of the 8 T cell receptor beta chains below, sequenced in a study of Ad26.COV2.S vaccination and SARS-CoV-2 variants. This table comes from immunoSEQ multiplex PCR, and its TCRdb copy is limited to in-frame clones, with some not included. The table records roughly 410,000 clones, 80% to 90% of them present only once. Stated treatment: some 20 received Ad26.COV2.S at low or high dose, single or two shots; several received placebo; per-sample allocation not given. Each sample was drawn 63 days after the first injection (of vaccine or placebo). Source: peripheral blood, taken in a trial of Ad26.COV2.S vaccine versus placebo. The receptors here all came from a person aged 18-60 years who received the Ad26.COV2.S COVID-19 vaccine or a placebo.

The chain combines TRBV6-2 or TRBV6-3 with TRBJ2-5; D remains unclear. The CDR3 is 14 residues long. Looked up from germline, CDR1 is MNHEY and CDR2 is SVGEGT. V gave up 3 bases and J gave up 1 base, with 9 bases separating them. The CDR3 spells CASSYAIPQETQYF. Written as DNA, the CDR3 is TGTGCCAGCAGTTATGCTATCCCCCAAGAGACCCAGTACTTC.

The CDR3 region has the DNA TGTGCCACCAGCAGAGAGAGGGGGGGGCGCCCCTACGAGCAGTACTTC. Amino acids: CATSRERGGRPYEQYF. This chain links TRBV15 with TRBJ2-7; maybe TRBD2 (7 bases). CDR1 and CDR2 from the germline V gene are LNHNV and YYDKDF (reference sequence). This CDR3 has 16 residues. V lost 0 bases and J 2 bases, leaving 14 bases between the germline ends.

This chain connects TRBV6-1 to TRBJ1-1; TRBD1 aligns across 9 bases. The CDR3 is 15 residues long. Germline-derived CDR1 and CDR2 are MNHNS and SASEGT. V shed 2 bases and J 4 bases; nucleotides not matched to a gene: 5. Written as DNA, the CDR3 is TGTGCCAGCAGTGAATTAACAGGGGGCATCACTGAAGCTTTCTTT. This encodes CASSELTGGITEAFF.

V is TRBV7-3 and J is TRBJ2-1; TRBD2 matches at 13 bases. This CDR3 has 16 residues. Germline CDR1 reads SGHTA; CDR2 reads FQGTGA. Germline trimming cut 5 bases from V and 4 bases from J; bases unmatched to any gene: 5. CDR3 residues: CASSPGTSGTYNEQFF. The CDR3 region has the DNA TGTGCCAGCAGCCCGGGGACTAGCGGGACTTACAATGAGCAGTTCTTC.

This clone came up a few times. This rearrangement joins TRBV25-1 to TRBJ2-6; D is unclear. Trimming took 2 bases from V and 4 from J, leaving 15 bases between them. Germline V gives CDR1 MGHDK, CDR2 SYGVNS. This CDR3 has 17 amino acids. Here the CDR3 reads CASSEKLNRPGANVLTF. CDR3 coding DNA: TGTGCCAGCAGTGAAAAATTGAACAGACCCGGGGCCAACGTCCTGACTTTC.

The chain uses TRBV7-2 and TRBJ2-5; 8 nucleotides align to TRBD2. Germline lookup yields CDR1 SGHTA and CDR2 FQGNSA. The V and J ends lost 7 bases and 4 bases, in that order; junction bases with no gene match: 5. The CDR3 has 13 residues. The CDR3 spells CASTGGPRETQYF. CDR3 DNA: TGTGCCAGCACGGGGGGGCCGAGAGAGACCCAGTACTTC.

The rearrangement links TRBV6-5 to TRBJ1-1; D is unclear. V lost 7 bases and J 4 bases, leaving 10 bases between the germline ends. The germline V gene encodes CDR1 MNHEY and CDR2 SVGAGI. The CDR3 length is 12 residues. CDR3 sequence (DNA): TGTGCCAGCACCTACGGTAGCACTGAAGCTTTCTTT. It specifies CASTYGSTEAFF.

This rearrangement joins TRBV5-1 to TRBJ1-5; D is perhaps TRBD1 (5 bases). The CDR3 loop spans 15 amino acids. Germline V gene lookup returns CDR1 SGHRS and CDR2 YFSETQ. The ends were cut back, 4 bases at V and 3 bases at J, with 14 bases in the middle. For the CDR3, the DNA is TGCGCCAGCAGCCTGGAGGGGTTTAACAATCAGCCCCAGCATTTT. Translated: CASSLEGFNNQPQHF.